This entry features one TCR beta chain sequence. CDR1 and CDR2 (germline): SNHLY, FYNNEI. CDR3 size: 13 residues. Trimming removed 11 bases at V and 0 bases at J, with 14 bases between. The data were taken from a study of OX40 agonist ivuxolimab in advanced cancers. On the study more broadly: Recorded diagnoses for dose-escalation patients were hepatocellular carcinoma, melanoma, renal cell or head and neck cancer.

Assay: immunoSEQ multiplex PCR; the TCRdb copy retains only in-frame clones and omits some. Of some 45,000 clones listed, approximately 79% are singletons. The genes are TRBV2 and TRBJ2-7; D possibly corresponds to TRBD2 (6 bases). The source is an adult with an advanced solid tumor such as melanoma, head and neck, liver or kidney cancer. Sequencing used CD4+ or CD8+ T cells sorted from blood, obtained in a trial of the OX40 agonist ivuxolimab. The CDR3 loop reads CAGGTASSYEQYF. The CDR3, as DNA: TGTGCCGGAGGGACTGCTAGCTCCTACGAGCAGTACTTC.